The rows below give T cell receptor beta chains drawn from one sample of a study of neurological immune-mediated disorders. Each CDR3 protein gets one entry after TCRdb re-called the 5' RACE reads with MiXCR. The profile shows some 47,000 distinct CDR3 sequences, roughly 21% of them singletons. Source material: PBMCs. The receptors were gathered from a man aged 55 to 70 with HTLV-1-associated myelopathy (HAM/TSP). Each CDR3 is given without its conserved first and last residue.

cdr3_aa cdr3_length v_call
ASSPGGGRATGELF 14 TRBV5-6
ASSSTSGSGNEQY 13 TRBV12-3/TRBV12-4
ASSLGQWGGELF 12 TRBV5-1
ASSEVGQLSNQPQH 14 TRBV6-1
ASSYSGQGGQPQH 13 TRBV6-6
ASSAGPGQGFYGYT 14 TRBV9
ASSSPSSGETQY 12 TRBV27
ASSPAWGLNTGELF 14 TRBV27
ASSAGTATEAF 11 TRBV5-1
ASSFFVPREAKNIQY 15 TRBV7-8
ASSREGGETQY 11 TRBV7-9
ASSLDPRGGETQY 13 TRBV7-2
SARDWGLAGYSSYNEQF 17 TRBV20-1
AISEARAGEQY 11 TRBV10-3
ASSQIETSGRGNEQF 15 TRBV5-1
ASSPTSGTDTQY 12 TRBV5-1
SATRSSTSTDTQY 13 TRBV20-1
ASSALGREETQY 12 TRBV11-1
ASSQGTAWDTQY 12 TRBV4-1
ASSISLQETQY 11 TRBV5-1
ASSPSPTGANVLT 13 TRBV5-1
ASSTGVMGYEQY 12 TRBV5-1
AISGTDLQETQY 12 TRBV10-3
ASSPISGRAIGELF 14 TRBV3-1
ASSQANFAGPPNSPLH 16 TRBV4-1
ASSPTIYPDTQY 12 TRBV14
SASWTGGGSPLH 12 TRBV20-1
ASTLSLAGNTIY 12 TRBV12-3/TRBV12-4
ASGQGARETQY 11 TRBV5-1
ASQLAGINEQF 11 TRBV5-1
ASSYTTAGGMETQY 14 TRBV7-9
SASPGTFQNTGELF 14 TRBV20-1
STRPSEWSYNEQF 13 TRBV20-1
ASSLAAPSEQF 11 TRBV12-3/TRBV12-4
ASSRDRGWTEAF 12 TRBV5-1
SATTGLAASTDTQY 14 TRBV20-1
ASSPSGGTGELF 12 TRBV5-1
ASTKGAGAHNEQF 13 TRBV5-1
SVVQSSYNEQF 11 TRBV29-1
SANPGRGSVDTQY 13 TRBV20-1
ASSGQGFSKNIQY 13 TRBV2
ASSQDGYGGTEAF 13 TRBV3-1
ASSLAGKSYEQY 12 TRBV27
ASSLSDIGRGQPQH 14 TRBV27
ASGTGRTYGYT 11 TRBV12-3/TRBV12-4
AISEVGVGEKLF 12 TRBV10-3
SARDSMSGGSSYNEQF 16 TRBV20-1
ASSQDVAGAGLYEQY 15 TRBV3-1
ASSGRTSGSKPHYNEQF 17 TRBV21-1
ASIKTGTGGASYEQY 15 TRBV28
ASSLGPRRDAPADTQY 16 TRBV5-1
ASSFRMTDPSEQY 13 TRBV27
ASSFEPNADEQF 12 TRBV5-1
ASSGPTSGRSTGELF 15 TRBV6-2/TRBV6-3
ASSQEAGGGGTDTQY 15 TRBV4-1